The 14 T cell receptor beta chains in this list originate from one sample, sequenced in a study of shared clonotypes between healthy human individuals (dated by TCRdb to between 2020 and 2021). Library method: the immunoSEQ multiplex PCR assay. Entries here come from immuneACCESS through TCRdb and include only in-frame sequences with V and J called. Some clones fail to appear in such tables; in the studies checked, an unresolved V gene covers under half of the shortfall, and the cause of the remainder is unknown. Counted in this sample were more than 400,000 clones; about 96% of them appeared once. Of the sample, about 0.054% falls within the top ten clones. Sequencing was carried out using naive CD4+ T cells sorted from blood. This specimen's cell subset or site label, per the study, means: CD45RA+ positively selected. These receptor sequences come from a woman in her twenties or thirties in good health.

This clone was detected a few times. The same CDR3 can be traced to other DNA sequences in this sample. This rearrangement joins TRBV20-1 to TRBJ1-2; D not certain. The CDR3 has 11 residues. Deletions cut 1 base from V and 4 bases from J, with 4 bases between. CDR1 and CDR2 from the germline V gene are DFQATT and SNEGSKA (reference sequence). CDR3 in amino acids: CSARGVYGYTF. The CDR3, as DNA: TGCAGTGCTAGAGGGGTCTATGGCTACACCTTC.

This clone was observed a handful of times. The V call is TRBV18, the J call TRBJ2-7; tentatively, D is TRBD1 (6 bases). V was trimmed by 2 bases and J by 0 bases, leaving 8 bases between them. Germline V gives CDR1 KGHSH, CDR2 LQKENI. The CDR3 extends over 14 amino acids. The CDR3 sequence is CASSPTGSSYEQYF. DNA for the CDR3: TGTGCCAGCTCACCAACAGGGAGCTCCTACGAGCAGTACTTC.

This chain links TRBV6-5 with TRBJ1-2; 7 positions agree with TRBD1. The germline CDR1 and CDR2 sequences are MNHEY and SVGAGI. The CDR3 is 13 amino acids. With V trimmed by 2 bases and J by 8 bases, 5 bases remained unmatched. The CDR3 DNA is TGTGCCAGCAGTTACGAGGGGGCAGGGGGCTACACCTTC. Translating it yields CASSYEGAGGYTF.

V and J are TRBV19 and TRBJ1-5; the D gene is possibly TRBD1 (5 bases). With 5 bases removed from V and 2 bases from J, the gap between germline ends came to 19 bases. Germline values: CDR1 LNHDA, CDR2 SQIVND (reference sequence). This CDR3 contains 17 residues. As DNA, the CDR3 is TGTGCCAGTAGTGCCCGCGGGGGTAGGGGCGGCAATCAGCCCCAGCATTTT. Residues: CASSARGGRGGNQPQHF.

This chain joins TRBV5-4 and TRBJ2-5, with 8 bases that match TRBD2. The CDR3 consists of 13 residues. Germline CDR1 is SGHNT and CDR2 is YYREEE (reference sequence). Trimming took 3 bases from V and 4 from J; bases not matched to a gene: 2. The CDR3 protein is CASSYAGGETQYF. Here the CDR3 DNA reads TGTGCCAGCAGCTATGCGGGGGGAGAGACCCAGTACTTC.

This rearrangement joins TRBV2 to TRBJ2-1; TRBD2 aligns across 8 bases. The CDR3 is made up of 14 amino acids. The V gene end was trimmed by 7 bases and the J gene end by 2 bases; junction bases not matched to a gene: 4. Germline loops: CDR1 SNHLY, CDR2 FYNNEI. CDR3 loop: CASNLLAAYNEQFF. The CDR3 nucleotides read TGTGCCAGCAATTTACTAGCGGCCTACAATGAGCAGTTCTTC. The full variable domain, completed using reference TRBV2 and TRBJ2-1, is EPEVTQTPSHQVTQMGQEVILRCVPISNHLYFYWYRQILGQKVEFLVSFYNNEISEKSEIFDDQFSVERPDGSNFTLKIRSTKLEDSAMYFCASNLLAAYNEQFFGPGTRLTVL.

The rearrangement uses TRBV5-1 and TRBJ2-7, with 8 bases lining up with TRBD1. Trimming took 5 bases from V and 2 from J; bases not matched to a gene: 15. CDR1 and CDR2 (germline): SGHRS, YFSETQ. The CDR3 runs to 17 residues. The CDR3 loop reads CASSLIAAPRGPYEQYF. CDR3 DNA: TGCGCCAGCAGTTTGATCGCCGCCCCCAGGGGGCCCTACGAGCAGTACTTC.

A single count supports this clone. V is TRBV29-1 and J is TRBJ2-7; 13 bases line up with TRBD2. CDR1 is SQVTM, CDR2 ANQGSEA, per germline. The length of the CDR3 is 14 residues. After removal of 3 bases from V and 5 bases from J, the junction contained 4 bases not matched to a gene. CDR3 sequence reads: CSVETSGRFNEQYF. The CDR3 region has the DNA TGCAGCGTTGAGACTAGCGGGAGGTTCAACGAGCAGTACTTC.

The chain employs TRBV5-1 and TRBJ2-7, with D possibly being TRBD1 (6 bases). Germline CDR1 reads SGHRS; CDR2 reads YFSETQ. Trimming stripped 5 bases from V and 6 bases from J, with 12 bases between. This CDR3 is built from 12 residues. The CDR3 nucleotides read TGCGCCAGCAGTAAGGACAGAGGCGAGCAGTACTTC. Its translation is CASSKDRGEQYF.

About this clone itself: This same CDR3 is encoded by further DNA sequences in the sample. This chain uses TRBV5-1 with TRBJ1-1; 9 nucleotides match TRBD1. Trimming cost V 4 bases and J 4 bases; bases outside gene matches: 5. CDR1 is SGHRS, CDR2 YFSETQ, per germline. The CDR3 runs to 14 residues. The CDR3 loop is CASSLGTGSTEAFF. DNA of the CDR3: TGCGCCAGCAGCCTTGGGACAGGGAGCACTGAAGCTTTCTTT.

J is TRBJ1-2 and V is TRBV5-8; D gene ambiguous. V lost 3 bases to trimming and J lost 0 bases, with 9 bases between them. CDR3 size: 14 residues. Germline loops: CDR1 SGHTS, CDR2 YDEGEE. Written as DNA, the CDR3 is TGTGCCAGCAGCTACGGCGAGACTAACTATGGCTACACCTTC. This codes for CASSYGETNYGYTF.

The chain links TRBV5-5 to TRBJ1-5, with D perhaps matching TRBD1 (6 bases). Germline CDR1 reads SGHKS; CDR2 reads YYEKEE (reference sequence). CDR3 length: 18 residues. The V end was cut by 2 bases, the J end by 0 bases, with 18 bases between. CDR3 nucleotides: TGTGCCAGCAGCTTAGCTGGGGGCGAGTGGTATAGCAATCAGCCCCAGCATTTT. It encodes CASSLAGGEWYSNQPQHF.

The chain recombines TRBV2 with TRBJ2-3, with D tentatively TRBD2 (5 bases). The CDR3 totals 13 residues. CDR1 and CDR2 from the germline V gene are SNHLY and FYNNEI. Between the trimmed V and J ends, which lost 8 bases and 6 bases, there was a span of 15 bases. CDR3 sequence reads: CASGARVTDTQYF. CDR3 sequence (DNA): TGTGCCAGCGGAGCGCGGGTTACCGATACGCAGTATTTT.

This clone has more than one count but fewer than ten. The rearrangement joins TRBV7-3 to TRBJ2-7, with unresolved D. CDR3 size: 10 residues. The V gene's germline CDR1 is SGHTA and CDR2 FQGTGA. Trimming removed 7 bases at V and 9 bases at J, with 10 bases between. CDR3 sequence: CASNLSGQYF. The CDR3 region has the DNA TGTGCCAGCAATCTCTCAGGGCAGTACTTC.